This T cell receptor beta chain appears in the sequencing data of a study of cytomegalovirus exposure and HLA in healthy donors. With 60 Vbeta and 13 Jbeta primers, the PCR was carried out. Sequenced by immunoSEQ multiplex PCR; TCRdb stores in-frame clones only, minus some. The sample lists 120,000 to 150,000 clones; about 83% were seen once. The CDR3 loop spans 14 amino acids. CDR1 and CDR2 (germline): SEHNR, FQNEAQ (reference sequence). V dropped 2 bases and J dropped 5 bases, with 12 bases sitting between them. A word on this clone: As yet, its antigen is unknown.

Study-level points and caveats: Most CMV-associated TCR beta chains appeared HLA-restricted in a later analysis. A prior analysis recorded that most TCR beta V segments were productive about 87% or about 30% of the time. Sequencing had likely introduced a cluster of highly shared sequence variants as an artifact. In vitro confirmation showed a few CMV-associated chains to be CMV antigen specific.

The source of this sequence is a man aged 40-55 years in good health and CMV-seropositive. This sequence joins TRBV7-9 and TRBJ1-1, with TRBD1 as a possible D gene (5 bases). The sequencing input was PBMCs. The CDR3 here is CASSLRGMRTEAFF. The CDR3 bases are TGTGCCAGCAGCTTACGGGGGATGAGGACTGAAGCTTTCTTT. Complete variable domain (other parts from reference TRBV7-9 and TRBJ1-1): DTGVSQNPRHKITKRGQNVTFRCDPISEHNRLYWYRQTLGQGPEFLTYFQNEAQLEKSRLLSDRFSAERPKGSFSTLEIQRTEQGDSAMYLCASSLRGMRTEAFFGQGTRLTVV.